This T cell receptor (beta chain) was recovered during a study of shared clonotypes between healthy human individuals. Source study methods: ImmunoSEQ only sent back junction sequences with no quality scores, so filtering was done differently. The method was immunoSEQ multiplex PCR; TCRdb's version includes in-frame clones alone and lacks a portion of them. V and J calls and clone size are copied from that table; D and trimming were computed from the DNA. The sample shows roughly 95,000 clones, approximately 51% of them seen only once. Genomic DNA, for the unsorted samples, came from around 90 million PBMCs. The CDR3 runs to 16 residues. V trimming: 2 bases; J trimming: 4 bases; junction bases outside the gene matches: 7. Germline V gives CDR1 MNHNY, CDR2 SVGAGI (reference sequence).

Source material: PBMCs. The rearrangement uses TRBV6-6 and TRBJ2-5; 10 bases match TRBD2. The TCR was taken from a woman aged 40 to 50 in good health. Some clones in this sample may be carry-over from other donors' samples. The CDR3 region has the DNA TGTGCCAGCAGTTACGGGCTAGCGGGAGTAGGAGAGACCCAGTACTTC. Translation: CASSYGLAGVGETQYF.